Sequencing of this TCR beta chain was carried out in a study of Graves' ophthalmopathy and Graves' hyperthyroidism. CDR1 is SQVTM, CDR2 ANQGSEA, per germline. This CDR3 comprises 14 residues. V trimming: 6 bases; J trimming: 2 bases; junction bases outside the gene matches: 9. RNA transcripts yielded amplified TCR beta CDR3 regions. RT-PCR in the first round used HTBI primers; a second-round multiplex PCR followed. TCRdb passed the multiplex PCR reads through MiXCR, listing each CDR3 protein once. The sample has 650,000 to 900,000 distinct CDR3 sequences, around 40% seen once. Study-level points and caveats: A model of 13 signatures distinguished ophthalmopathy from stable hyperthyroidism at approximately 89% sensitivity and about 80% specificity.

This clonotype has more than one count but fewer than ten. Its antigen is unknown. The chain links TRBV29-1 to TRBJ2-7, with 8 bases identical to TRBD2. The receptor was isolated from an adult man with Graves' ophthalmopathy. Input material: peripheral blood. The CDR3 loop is CSVVSGARTYEQYF. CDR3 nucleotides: TGCAGCGTAGTTAGCGGGGCCCGTACCTACGAGCAGTACTTC.